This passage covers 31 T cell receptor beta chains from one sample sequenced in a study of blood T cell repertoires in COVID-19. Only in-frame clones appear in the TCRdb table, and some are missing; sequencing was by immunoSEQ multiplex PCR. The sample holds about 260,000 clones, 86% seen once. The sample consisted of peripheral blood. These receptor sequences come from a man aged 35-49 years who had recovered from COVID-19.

The CDR3 region is CASSITGFSYEQYF. The CDR3 DNA reads TGTGCCAGTAGTATAACGGGGTTCTCCTACGAGCAGTACTTC. The chain joins TRBV19 to TRBJ2-7; D might be TRBD2 (5 bases). V lost 2 bases and J 0 bases, leaving 8 bases between the germline ends. The CDR3 spans 14 residues. The germline gives CDR1 LNHDA, CDR2 SQIVND (reference sequence).

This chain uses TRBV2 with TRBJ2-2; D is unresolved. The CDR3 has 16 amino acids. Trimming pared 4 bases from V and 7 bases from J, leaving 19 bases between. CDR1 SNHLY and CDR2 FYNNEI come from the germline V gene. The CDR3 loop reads CASSGITRSIGGELFF. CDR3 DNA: TGTGCCAGCAGTGGAATTACTCGATCAATTGGCGGGGAGCTGTTTTTT.

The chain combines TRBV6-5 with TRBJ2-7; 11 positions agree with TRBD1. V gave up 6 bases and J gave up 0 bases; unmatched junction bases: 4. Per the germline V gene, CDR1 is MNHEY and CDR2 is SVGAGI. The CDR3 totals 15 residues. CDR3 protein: CASRGTGGPSYEQYF. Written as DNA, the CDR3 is TGTGCCAGCAGGGGGACAGGGGGGCCCTCCTACGAGCAGTACTTC.

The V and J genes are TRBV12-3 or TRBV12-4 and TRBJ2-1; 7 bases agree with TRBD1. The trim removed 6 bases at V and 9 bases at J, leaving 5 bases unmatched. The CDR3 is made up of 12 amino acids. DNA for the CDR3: TGTGCCAGCAGCGAAACAGGGGTTGAGCAGTTCTTC. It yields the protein CASSETGVEQFF.

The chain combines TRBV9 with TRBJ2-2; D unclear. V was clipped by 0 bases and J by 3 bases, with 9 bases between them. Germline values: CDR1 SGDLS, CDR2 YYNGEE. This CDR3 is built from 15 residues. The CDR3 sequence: CASSVGIDYTGELFF. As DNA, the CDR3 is TGTGCCAGCAGCGTAGGTATAGACTACACCGGGGAGCTGTTTTTT.

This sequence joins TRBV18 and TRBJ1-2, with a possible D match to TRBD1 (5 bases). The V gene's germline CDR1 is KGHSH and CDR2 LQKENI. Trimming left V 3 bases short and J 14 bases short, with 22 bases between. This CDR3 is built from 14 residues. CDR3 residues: CASSPSGGGRSKTF. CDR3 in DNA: TGTGCCAGCTCACCGTCGGGTGGGGGGAGAAGTAAAACCTTC.

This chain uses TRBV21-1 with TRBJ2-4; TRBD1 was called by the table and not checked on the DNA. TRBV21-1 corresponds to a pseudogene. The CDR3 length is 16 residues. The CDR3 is CASSTDQGQLGNIQYF. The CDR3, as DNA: TGTGCCAGCAGCACGGACCAGGGACAGCTCGGAAACATTCAGTACTTC.

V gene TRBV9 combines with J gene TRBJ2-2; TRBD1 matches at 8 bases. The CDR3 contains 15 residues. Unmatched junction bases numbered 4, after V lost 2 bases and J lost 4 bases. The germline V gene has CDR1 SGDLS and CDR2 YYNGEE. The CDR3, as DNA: TGTGCCAGCAGCGTGGGACAGGCGACCACCGGGGAGCTGTTTTTT. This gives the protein CASSVGQATTGELFF.

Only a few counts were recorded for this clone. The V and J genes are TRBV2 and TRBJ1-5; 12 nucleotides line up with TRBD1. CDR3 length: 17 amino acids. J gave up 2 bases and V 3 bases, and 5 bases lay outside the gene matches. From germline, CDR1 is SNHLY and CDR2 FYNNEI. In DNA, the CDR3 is TGTGCCAGCAGTGAGCCCGGGACAGGGGGCGGCAATCAGCCCCAGCATTTT. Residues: CASSEPGTGGGNQPQHF.

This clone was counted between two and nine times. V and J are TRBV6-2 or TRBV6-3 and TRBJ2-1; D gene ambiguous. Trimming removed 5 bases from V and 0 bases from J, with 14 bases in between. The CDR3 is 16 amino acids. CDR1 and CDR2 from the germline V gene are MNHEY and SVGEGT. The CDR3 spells CASSQILRSSYNEQFF. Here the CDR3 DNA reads TGTGCCAGCAGTCAAATCCTACGGAGCTCCTACAATGAGCAGTTCTTC.

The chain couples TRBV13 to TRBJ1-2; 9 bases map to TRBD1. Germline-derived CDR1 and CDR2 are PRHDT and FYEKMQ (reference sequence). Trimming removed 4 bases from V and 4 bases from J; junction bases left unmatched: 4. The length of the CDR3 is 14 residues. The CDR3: CASSWDRDSYGYTF. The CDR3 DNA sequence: TGTGCCAGCAGCTGGGACAGGGATTCCTATGGCTACACCTTC.

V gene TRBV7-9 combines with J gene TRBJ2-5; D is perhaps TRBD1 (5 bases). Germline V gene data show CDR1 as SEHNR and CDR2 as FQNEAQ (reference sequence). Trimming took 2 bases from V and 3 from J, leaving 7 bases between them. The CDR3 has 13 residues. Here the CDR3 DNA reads TGTGCCAGCAGCTTACCGGACAAAGAGACCCAGTACTTC. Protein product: CASSLPDKETQYF. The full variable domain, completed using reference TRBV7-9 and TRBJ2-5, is DTGVSQNPRHKITKRGQNVTFRCDPISEHNRLYWYRQTLGQGPEFLTYFQNEAQLEKSRLLSDRFSAERPKGSFSTLEIQRTEQGDSAMYLCASSLPDKETQYFGPGTRLLVL.

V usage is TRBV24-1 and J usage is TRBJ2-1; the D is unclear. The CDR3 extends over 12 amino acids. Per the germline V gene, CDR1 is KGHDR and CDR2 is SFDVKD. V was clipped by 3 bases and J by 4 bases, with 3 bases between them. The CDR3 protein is CATSDLYNEQFF. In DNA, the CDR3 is TGTGCCACCAGTGATCTGTACAATGAGCAGTTCTTC.

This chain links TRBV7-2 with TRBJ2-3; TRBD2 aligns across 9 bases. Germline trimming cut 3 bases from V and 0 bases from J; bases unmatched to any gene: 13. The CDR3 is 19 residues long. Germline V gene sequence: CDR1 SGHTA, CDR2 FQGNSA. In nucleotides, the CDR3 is TGTGCCAGCAGCTTCCGGGCGGGAGGGCCAACGGGGAGCACAGATACGCAGTATTTT. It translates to CASSFRAGGPTGSTDTQYF. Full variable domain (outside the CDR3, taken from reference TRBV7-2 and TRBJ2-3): GAGVSQSPSNKVTEKGKDVELRCDPISGHTALYWYRQSLGQGLEFLIYFQGNSAPDKSGLPSDRFSAERTGGSVSTLTIQRTQQEDSAVYLCASSFRAGGPTGSTDTQYFGPGTRLTVL.

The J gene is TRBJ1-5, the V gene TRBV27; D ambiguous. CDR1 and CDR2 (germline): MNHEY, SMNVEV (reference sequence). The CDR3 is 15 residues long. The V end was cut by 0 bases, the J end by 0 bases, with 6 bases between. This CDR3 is CASSLSLYSNQPQHF. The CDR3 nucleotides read TGTGCCAGCAGTTTATCACTCTATAGCAATCAGCCCCAGCATTTT.

The CDR3, as DNA: TGTGCCATCAGTGGGGGACAGGGTAGGGATCAGCCCCAGCATTTT. Translation: CAISGGQGRDQPQHF. The chain joins TRBV10-3 to TRBJ1-5; 9 positions agree with TRBD1. V was clipped by 4 bases and J by 5 bases; unmatched bases: 6. The CDR3 covers 15 residues. CDR1 and CDR2 from the germline V gene are ENHRY and SYGVKD.

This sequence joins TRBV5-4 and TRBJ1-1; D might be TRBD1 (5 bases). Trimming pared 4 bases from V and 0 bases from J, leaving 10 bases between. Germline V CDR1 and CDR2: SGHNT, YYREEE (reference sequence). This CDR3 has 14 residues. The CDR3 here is CASSQTGVNTEAFF. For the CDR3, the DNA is TGTGCCAGCAGCCAGACGGGGGTGAACACTGAAGCTTTCTTT.

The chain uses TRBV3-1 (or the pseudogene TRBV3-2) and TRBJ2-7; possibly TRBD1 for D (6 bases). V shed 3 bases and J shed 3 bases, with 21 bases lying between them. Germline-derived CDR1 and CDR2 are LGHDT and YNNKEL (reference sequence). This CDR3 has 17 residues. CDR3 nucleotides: TGTGCCAGCAGCCACCTACCTACAGGGACCCTAAGCTACGAGCAGTACTTC. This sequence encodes CASSHLPTGTLSYEQYF.

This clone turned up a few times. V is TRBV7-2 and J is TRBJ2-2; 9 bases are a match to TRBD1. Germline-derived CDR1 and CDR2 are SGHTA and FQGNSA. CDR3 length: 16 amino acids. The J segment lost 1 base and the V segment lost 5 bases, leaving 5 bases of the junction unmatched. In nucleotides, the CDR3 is TGTGCCAGCAGCCCTCGGACAGGGGTGAACACCGGGGAGCTGTTTTTT. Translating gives CASSPRTGVNTGELFF.

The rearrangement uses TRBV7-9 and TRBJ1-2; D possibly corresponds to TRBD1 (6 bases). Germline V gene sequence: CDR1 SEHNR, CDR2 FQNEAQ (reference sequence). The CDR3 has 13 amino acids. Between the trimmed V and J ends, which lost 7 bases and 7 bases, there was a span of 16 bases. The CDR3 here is CASILVGGAGYTF. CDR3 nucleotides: TGTGCCAGCATCCTGGTGGGGGGGGCTGGCTACACCTTC. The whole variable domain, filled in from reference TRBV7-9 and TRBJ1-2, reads DTGVSQNPRHKITKRGQNVTFRCDPISEHNRLYWYRQTLGQGPEFLTYFQNEAQLEKSRLLSDRFSAERPKGSFSTLEIQRTEQGDSAMYLCASILVGGAGYTFGSGTRLTVV.

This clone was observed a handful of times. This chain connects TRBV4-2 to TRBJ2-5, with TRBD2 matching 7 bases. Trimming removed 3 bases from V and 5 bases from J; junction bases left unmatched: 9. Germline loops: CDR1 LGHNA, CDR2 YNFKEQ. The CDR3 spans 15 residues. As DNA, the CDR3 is TGTGCCAGCAGCCATGATGGGGGGAGGGTGGAGACCCAGTACTTC. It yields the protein CASSHDGGRVETQYF.

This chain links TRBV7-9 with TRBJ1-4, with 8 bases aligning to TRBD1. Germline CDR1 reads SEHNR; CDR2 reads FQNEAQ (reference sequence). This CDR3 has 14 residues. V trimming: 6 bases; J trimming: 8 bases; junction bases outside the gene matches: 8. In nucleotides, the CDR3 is TGTGCCAGCAGTATACAGGGGGATCAGGAAAAACTGTTTTTT. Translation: CASSIQGDQEKLFF.

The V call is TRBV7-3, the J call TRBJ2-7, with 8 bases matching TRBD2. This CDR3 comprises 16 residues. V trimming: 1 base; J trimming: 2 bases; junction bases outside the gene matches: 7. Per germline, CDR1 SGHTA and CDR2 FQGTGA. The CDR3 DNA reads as TGTGCCAGCAGCTTAAATCGTACTAGCGGTGCCTACGAGCAGTACTTC. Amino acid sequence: CASSLNRTSGAYEQYF. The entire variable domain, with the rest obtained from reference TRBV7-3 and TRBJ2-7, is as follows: GAGVSQTPSNKVTEKGKYVELRCDPISGHTALYWYRQSLGQGPEFLIYFQGTGAADDSGLPNDRFFAVRPEGSVSTLKIQRTERGDSAVYLCASSLNRTSGAYEQYFGPGTRLTVT.

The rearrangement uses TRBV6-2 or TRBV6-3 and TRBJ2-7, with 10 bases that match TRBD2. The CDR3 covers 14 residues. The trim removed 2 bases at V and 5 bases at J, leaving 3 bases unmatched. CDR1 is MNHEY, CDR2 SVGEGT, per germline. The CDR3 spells CASSYRGLANEQYF. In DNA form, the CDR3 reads TGTGCCAGCAGTTACAGGGGACTAGCGAACGAGCAGTACTTC.

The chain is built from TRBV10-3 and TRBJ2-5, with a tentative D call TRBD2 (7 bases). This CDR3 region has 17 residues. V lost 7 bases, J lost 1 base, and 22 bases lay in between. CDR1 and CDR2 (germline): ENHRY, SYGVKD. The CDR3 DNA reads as TGTGCCATCATGGGAGGGGCGCCAGGGGCCCCCCAAGAGACCCAGTACTTC. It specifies CAIMGGAPGAPQETQYF.

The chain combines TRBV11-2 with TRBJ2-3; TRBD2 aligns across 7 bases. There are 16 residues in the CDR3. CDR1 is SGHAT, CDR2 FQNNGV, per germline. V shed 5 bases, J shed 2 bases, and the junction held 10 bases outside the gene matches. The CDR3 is CASSPRTRRDTDTQYF. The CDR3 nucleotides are TGTGCCAGCAGCCCAAGGACTAGGAGAGACACAGATACGCAGTATTTT.

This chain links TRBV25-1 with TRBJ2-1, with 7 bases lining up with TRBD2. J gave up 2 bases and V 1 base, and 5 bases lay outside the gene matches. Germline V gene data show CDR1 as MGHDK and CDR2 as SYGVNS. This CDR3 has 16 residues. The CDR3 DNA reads TGTGCCAGCAGTGAATGGGGGGGAGGAACCTACAATGAGCAGTTCTTC. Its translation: CASSEWGGGTYNEQFF.

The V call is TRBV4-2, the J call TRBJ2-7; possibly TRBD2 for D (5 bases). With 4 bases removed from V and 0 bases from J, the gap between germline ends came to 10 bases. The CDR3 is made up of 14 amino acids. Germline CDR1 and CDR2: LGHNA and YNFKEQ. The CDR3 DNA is TGTGCCAGCAGCCCCGGACTTGGCTCCTACGAGCAGTACTTC. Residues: CASSPGLGSYEQYF.

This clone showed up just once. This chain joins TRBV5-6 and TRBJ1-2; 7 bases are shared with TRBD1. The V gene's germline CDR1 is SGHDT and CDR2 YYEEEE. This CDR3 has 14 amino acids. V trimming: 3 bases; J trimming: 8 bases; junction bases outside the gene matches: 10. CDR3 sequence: CASSWSTGVGGYTF. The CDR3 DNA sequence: TGTGCCAGCAGCTGGTCTACAGGGGTGGGGGGCTACACCTTC.

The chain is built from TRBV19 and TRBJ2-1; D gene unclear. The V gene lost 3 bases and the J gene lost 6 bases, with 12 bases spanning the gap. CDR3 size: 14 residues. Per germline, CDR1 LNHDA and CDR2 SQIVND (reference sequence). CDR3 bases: TGTGCCAGTAGTATGAGGAGCCCCCTCAATGAGCAGTTCTTC. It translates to CASSMRSPLNEQFF.

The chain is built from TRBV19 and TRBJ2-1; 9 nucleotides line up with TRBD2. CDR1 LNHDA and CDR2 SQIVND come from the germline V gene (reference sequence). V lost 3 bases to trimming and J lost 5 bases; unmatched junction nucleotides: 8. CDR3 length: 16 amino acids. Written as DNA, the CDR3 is TGTGCCAGTAGTATGTACCGCGGGGGGGCGAACAATGAGCAGTTCTTC. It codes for CASSMYRGGANNEQFF.